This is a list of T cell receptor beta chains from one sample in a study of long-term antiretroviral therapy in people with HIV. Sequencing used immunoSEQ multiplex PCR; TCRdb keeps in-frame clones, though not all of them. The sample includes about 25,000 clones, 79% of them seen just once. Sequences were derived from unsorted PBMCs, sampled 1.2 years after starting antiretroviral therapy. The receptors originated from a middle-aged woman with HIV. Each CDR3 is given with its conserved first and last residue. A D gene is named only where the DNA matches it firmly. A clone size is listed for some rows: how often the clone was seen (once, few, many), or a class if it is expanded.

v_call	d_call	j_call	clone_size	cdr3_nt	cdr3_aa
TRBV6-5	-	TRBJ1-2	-	TGTGCCAGCAGTTACTCCGCGACAGTTTACTATGGCTACACCTTC	CASSYSATVYYGYTF
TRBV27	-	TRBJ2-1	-	TGTGCCAGCAGTTTAAGTGGGGCCTACAATGAGCAGTTCTTC	CASSLSGAYNEQFF
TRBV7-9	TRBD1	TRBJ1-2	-	TGTGCCAGCAGCTTCACAGGGGTTCGGAACTATGGCTACACCTTC	CASSFTGVRNYGYTF
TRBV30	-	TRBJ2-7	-	TGTGCCTGGAATCCCCCGGGACTGATTCCGTACTTC	CAWNPPGLIPYF
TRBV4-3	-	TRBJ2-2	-	TGCGCCAGCAGCCAAAATATCCGGGGGGAGCTGTTTTTT	CASSQNIRGELFF
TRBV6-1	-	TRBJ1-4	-	TGTGCCAGCAGGTCGGGACTCGGCGGGGTGGAACTGTTTTTT	CASRSGLGGVELFF
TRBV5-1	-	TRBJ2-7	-	TGCGCCAGCAGCGACCTGACAGGTGCCGAGCAGTACTTC	CASSDLTGAEQYF
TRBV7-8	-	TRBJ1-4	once	TGTGCCAGCAGCTTAGGACTTTCCCTTAATGAAAAACTGTTTTTT	CASSLGLSLNEKLFF
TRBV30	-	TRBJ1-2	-	TGTGCCTGGAGTGTACGGAGGGAAAACTATGGCTACACCTTC	CAWSVRRENYGYTF
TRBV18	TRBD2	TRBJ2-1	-	TGTGCCAGCTCCAGGACTAGCGGGGCCCCCTACAATGAGCAGTTCTTC	CASSRTSGAPYNEQFF
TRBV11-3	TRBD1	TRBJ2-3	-	TGTGCCAGCAGCCCGAGGACAGGGGGCCCTAGCACAGATACGCAGTATTTT	CASSPRTGGPSTDTQYF
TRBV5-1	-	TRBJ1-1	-	TGCGCCAGCAGCTTGGATTCGGGTAGACAAAATGAAGCTTTCTTT	CASSLDSGRQNEAFF
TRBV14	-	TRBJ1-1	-	TGTGCCAGCAGCCAAGCCTTCGGATTTAACCCGAACACTGAAGCTTTCTTT	CASSQAFGFNPNTEAFF
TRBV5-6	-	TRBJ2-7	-	TGTGCCAGCAGCACCCCTGGGGGCGCCGGTTACGAGCAGTACTTC	CASSTPGGAGYEQYF
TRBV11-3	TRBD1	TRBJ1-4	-	TGTGCCAGCAGCTCCGACAGGGACCTTGCAACTAATGAAAAACTGTTTTTT	CASSSDRDLATNEKLFF
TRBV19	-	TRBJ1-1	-	TGTGCCAGTAGTATTCACGCACATAGGAACACTGAAGCTTTCTTT	CASSIHAHRNTEAFF
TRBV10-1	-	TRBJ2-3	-	TGCGCCAGCAGTGAGGGGGGCGTCACAGATACGCAGTATTTT	CASSEGGVTDTQYF
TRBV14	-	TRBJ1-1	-	TGTGCCAGCAGCCATTTGAGCGGACCGGTAGCTTTCTTT	CASSHLSGPVAFF
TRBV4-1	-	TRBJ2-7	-	TGCGCCAGCAGCCAATTCCAGAGCTACTACGAGCAGTACTTC	CASSQFQSYYEQYF
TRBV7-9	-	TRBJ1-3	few	TGTGCCAGCAGCTTAGACTCTGGAAACACCATATATTTT	CASSLDSGNTIYF
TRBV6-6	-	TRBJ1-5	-	TGTGCCAGCAGCTACGAGGGACGTCCCCAGCATTTT	CASSYEGRPQHF
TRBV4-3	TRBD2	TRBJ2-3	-	TGCGCCAGCAGCCAAGGGGCGGGGGGCCCAGATACGCAGTATTTT	CASSQGAGGPDTQYF
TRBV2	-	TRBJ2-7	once	TGTGCCAGCAAGCAGGGCTGGGACGAGCAGTACTTC	CASKQGWDEQYF
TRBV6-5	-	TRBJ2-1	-	TGTGCCAGCAGTTACTCGGCGGGGAGGAATGAGCAGTTCTTC	CASSYSAGRNEQFF
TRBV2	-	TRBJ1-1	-	TGTGCCAGCAGGTGGACGAACACTGAAGCTTTCTTT	CASRWTNTEAFF
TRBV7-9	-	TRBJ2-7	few	TGTGCCAGCAGCTTAGTAGGGCCCTACGAGCAGTACTTC	CASSLVGPYEQYF
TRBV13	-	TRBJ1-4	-	TGTGCCAGCAGCCCGATGGACGACACGGGAGGGGAAAAACTGTTTTTT	CASSPMDDTGGEKLFF
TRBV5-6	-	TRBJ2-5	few	TGTGCCAGCAGCGGGGGGTCAGAGACCCAGTACTTC	CASSGGSETQYF
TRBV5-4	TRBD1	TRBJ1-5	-	TGTGCCAGCAGCCTGGACAGGGGGCCGGCTCAGCCCCAGCATTTT	CASSLDRGPAQPQHF
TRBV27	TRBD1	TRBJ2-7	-	TGTGCCAGCAGTCCTGGGACAGGGGGCTCCTACGAGCAGTACTTC	CASSPGTGGSYEQYF
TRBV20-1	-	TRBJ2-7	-	TGCAGTGCTGGGGCATCCTACGAGCAGTACTTC	CSAGASYEQYF
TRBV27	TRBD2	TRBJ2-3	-	TGTGCCAGCAGTTCTACGGTTAGAAGCGGGGGAGGGACAGATACGCAGTATTTT	CASSSTVRSGGGTDTQYF
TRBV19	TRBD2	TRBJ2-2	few	TGTGCCAGTAGTCGCGGGGGGGAATCCGGGGAGCTGTTTTTT	CASSRGGESGELFF
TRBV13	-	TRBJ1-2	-	TGTGCCAGCAGCTTAGGACAGTTCCCTGGTGGCGGCTACACCTTC	CASSLGQFPGGGYTF
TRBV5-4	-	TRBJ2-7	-	TGTGCCAGCAGCTCCCGGACGGGATACGAGCAGTACTTC	CASSSRTGYEQYF
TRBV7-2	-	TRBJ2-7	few	TGTGCCAGCAGCCCCGGGGTGGGCGAGCAGTACTTC	CASSPGVGEQYF
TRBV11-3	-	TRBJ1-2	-	TGTGCCAGCAGCCCCGGGACGGTGAACTATGGCTACACCTTC	CASSPGTVNYGYTF
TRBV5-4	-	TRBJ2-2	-	TGTGCCAGCAGCCCGAAGCCAGCAGCCGGGGAGCTGTTTTTT	CASSPKPAAGELFF
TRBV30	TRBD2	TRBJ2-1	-	TGTGCCTGGAGTGTAAATAGCGGGAGATACAATGAGCAGTTCTTC	CAWSVNSGRYNEQFF
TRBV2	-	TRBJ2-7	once	TGTGCCAGCAGTGGAATGGATTGGGACGAGCAGTACTTC	CASSGMDWDEQYF
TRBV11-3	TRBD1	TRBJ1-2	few	TGTGCCAGCAGCCGCGGGACAGGGCTTGGCTACACCTTC	CASSRGTGLGYTF
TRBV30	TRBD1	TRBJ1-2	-	TGTGCCTGTACAGGGGCTGATGGCTACACCTTC	CACTGADGYTF
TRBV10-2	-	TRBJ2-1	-	TGCGCCAGCAGCCTCGGGGGTGTCAATGAGCAGTTCTTC	CASSLGGVNEQFF
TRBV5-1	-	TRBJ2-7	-	TGCGCCAGCAGCCCGGGGGGCAACTCCTACGAGCAGTACTTC	CASSPGGNSYEQYF
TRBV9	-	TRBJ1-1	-	TGTGCCAGCAGCGGCAGGGGTGAAGCTTTCTTT	CASSGRGEAFF
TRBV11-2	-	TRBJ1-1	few	TGTGCCAGCAGCTCATACAGGGAGATGAACACTGAAGCTTTCTTT	CASSSYREMNTEAFF
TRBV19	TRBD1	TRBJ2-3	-	TGTGCCAGTAGTAGGGACAGGGGGCCGGATACGCAGTATTTT	CASSRDRGPDTQYF
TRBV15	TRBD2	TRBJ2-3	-	TGTGCCACGGAGCCCGGGGGGAGCACAGATACGCAGTATTTT	CATEPGGSTDTQYF
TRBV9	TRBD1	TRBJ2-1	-	TGTGCCAGCAGCGTCCAGGGGGCGTACAATGAGCAGTTCTTC	CASSVQGAYNEQFF
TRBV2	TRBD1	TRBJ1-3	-	TGTGCCAGCAGTGAAAGACAGGGGATATTAGACACCATATATTTT	CASSERQGILDTIYF
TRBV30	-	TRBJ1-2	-	TGTGCCTGGAGTGTACAAGGGCCCTATGGCTACACCTTC	CAWSVQGPYGYTF
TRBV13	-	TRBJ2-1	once	TGTGCCAGCAGCCATCTTAAGGGCAATGAGCAGTTCTTC	CASSHLKGNEQFF
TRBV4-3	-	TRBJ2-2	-	TGCGCCAGCAGCCAAGATGACTTTCCAGGCAGGGGAGACACCGGGGAGCTGTTTTTT	CASSQDDFPGRGDTGELFF
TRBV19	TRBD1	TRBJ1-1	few	TGTGCCAGTAGTCCCCTTGCACAGGGGGCGGAAGCTTTCTTT	CASSPLAQGAEAFF